These 23 T cell receptor beta chains originate from one sample sequenced in a study of blood T cell repertoires in COVID-19. Some clones are missing from TCRdb's copy, which holds only in-frame ones; the method was immunoSEQ multiplex PCR. The top ten clones hold approximately 10% of a sample with 70,000 or so clones, approximately 90% of them seen once. The specimen was peripheral blood. The receptor source for this set is a man in his 70s with active or convalescent COVID-19.

The chain is built from TRBV10-3 and TRBJ2-2; D possibly corresponds to TRBD2 (5 bases). CDR3 size: 15 residues. Germline V lookup: CDR1 ENHRY, CDR2 SYGVKD. Trimming took off 3 bases at V and 8 bases at J, with 16 bases between the two ends. CDR3 sequence: CAISDGLSTGGELFF. The DNA for the CDR3 is TGTGCCATCAGTGATGGCCTCTCAACGGGGGGGGAGCTGTTTTTT.

V is TRBV14 and J is TRBJ2-7; D possibly corresponds to TRBD2 (6 bases). The CDR3 runs 12 residues. CDR1 is SGHDN and CDR2 is FVKESK in the germline V gene. Between the trimmed V and J ends, which lost 4 bases and 4 bases, there was a span of 8 bases. The CDR3 protein is CASSLEGYEQYF. As DNA, the CDR3 is TGTGCCAGCAGCCTGGAGGGATACGAGCAGTACTTC.

The chain uses TRBV7-9 and TRBJ2-7; TRBD1 matches at 8 bases. Trimming at V came to 1 base and at J to 5 bases, leaving 7 bases not matched to a gene. Germline V CDR1 and CDR2: SEHNR, FQNEAQ (reference sequence). The CDR3 is 15 amino acids. CDR3 nucleotide sequence: TGTGCCAGCAGCTTAGGAGGGGGACAGGAGAACGAGCAGTACTTC. Translated: CASSLGGGQENEQYF.

The chain uses TRBV10-2 and TRBJ1-5; TRBD1 matches 9 bases. With V trimmed by 6 bases and J by 8 bases, 11 bases remained unmatched. The CDR3 extends over 15 amino acids. Germline V gene data show CDR1 as WSHSY and CDR2 as SAAADI. This CDR3 is CASSLQGADGEPQHF. For the CDR3, the DNA is TGCGCCAGCAGCCTACAGGGGGCGGACGGAGAGCCCCAGCATTTT.

This chain connects TRBV10-3 to TRBJ2-1; tentative D call: TRBD1 (6 bases). The germline V gene encodes CDR1 ENHRY and CDR2 SYGVKD. The V and J ends lost 2 bases and 1 base respectively, with 12 bases between them. CDR3 length: 16 residues. CDR3 loop: CAISEGTGSSYNEQFF. The CDR3 DNA sequence: TGTGCCATCAGTGAGGGTACAGGGTCTTCCTACAATGAGCAGTTCTTC.

The chain uses TRBV27 and TRBJ1-1; tentatively, D is TRBD1 (5 bases). The CDR3 consists of 14 residues. Per germline, CDR1 MNHEY and CDR2 SMNVEV (reference sequence). V gave up 8 bases and J gave up 1 base, with 14 bases separating them. CDR3 region: CASRAWGGNTEAFF. CDR3 DNA: TGTGCCAGCCGCGCGTGGGGCGGGAACACTGAAGCTTTCTTT.

The rearrangement links TRBV3-1 (or the pseudogene TRBV3-2) to TRBJ2-5, with D possibly matching TRBD2 (6 bases). This CDR3 spans 15 amino acids. Looked up from germline, CDR1 is LGHDT and CDR2 is YNNKEL (reference sequence). Trimming removed 2 bases from V and 7 bases from J, with 17 bases in between. CDR3 loop: CASSQSIREMATQYF. CDR3 in DNA: TGTGCCAGCAGCCAATCGATACGGGAGATGGCGACCCAGTACTTC.

The chain carries TRBV4-1 and TRBJ2-1; 8 bases map to TRBD1. CDR1 is MGHRA, CDR2 YSYEKL, per germline. V gave up 4 bases and J gave up 0 bases; unmatched junction bases: 11. The CDR3 is 18 residues long. The CDR3 DNA follows: TGCGCCAGCAGCCCTCGCAGGGGGCCCCAAAACTCCTACAATGAGCAGTTCTTC. Its protein product is CASSPRRGPQNSYNEQFF.

A single count supports this clone. The rearrangement joins TRBV24-1 to TRBJ2-1; 9 positions agree with TRBD1. From germline, CDR1 is KGHDR and CDR2 SFDVKD. The V and J ends lost 7 bases and 9 bases, in that order; junction bases with no gene match: 6. The CDR3 loop spans 13 amino acids. The CDR3 is CATRTGGNGEQFF. In DNA, the CDR3 is TGTGCCACCAGGACAGGGGGTAATGGTGAGCAGTTCTTC.

The chain joins TRBV6-5 to TRBJ2-7; D remains ambiguous. CDR1 is MNHEY and CDR2 is SVGAGI in the germline V gene. The V end lost 0 bases, the J end lost 4 bases, and 7 bases lay between the germline ends. The CDR3 contains 13 residues. For the CDR3, the DNA is TGTGCCAGCAGTTACTCAACGGGTTACGAGCAGTACTTC. It is translated as CASSYSTGYEQYF.

This clone was observed a few times. The V call is TRBV3-1 (or the pseudogene TRBV3-2), the J call TRBJ1-2, with D possibly matching TRBD1 (5 bases). CDR1 is LGHDT and CDR2 is YNNKEL in the germline V gene (reference sequence). The CDR3 extends over 15 amino acids. Trimming shortened V by 0 bases and J by 5 bases, and 13 bases separated the two germline ends. This CDR3 reads CASSQEGRGRYGYTF. The CDR3 DNA is TGTGCCAGCAGCCAAGAAGGTAGGGGAAGATATGGCTACACCTTC.

This clone was observed a single time. The chain uses TRBV5-1 and TRBJ1-2; no clear D gene. Trimming shortened V by 0 bases and J by 8 bases, and 11 bases separated the two germline ends. The CDR3 length is 13 residues. Germline lookup yields CDR1 SGHRS and CDR2 YFSETQ. The CDR3 loop reads CASSLGAGFGYTF. The DNA of the CDR3 is TGCGCCAGCAGCTTGGGGGCGGGGTTCGGCTACACCTTC.

This chain uses TRBV30 with TRBJ2-2; TRBD2 might be the D (5 bases). This CDR3 is 13 amino acids long. Germline loops: CDR1 GTSNPN, CDR2 SVGIG (reference sequence). V was trimmed by 3 bases and J by 5 bases, leaving 10 bases between them. The CDR3 loop reads CAWSEGATGELFF. The CDR3 DNA reads as TGTGCCTGGAGCGAGGGAGCGACCGGGGAGCTGTTTTTT.

The rearrangement uses TRBV9 and TRBJ2-2, with D possibly matching TRBD1 (6 bases). The V and J ends lost 8 bases and 6 bases respectively, with 8 bases between them. Germline V CDR1 and CDR2: SGDLS, YYNGEE. The CDR3 is 11 amino acids. The CDR3: CASGGAGELFF. The CDR3 nucleotides are TGTGCCAGTGGGGGCGCCGGGGAGCTGTTTTTT.

This clone was counted a few times. The CDR3 region is CASKWGRNGPNTGELFF. CDR3 nucleotide sequence: TGTGCCAGTAAGTGGGGGCGCAATGGCCCTAACACCGGGGAGCTGTTTTTT. V gene TRBV19 combines with J gene TRBJ2-2; D may be TRBD1 (6 bases). The CDR3 loop spans 17 amino acids. Trimming shortened V by 7 bases and J by 2 bases, and 20 bases separated the two germline ends. From germline, CDR1 is LNHDA and CDR2 SQIVND (reference sequence). Supplemented by reference TRBV19 and TRBJ2-2, the full variable domain reads DGGITQSPKYLFRKEGQNVTLSCEQNLNHDAMYWYRQDPGQGLRLIYYSQIVNDFQKGDIAEGYSVSREKKESFPLTVTSAQKNPTAFYLCASKWGRNGPNTGELFFGEGSRLTVL.

The J gene is TRBJ2-3, the V gene TRBV19; 10 positions agree with TRBD2. The length of the CDR3 is 18 residues. The junction had 13 bases not matched to a gene; V was cut back by 7 bases and J by 0 bases. Germline CDR1 reads LNHDA; CDR2 reads SQIVND (reference sequence). In nucleotides, the CDR3 is TGTGCCAGTAATCTCATGGGGGCTAGCGGGGGCAGCACAGATACGCAGTATTTT. Protein product: CASNLMGASGGSTDTQYF.

The chain carries TRBV27 and TRBJ2-5; perhaps TRBD2 as D (6 bases). V lost 4 bases and J lost 5, with 11 bases in between. The CDR3 runs 13 residues. Germline CDR1 MNHEY, CDR2 SMNVEV (reference sequence). The CDR3 here is CASSWGTHETQYF. The CDR3 DNA reads TGTGCCAGCAGTTGGGGGACTCACGAGACCCAGTACTTC.

The chain combines TRBV11-2 with TRBJ1-4; 11 nucleotides match TRBD1. Germline V gene data show CDR1 as SGHAT and CDR2 as FQNNGV. V lost 1 base and J lost 8; bases outside the gene matches: 12. This CDR3 is 18 amino acids long. CDR3 amino acids: CASSLGVDRGLRWEKLFF. DNA of the CDR3: TGTGCCAGCAGCTTAGGGGTGGACAGGGGGCTCCGGTGGGAAAAACTGTTTTTT.

The CDR3 nucleotides are TGTGCCAGCAGCTGGGGACAGGGGCGCACAGATACGCAGTATTTT. It yields the protein CASSWGQGRTDTQYF. The chain recombines TRBV5-6 with TRBJ2-3, with 10 bases matching TRBD1. Trimming removed 3 bases from V and 1 base from J; junction bases left unmatched: 2. The CDR3 is made up of 15 amino acids. Looked up from germline, CDR1 is SGHDT and CDR2 is YYEEEE.

This rearrangement joins TRBV7-9 to TRBJ1-4, with TRBD1 identical over 8 bases. Germline CDR1 reads SEHNR; CDR2 reads FQNEAQ (reference sequence). V was pared by 5 bases and J by 8 bases, with 1 base of the junction left unmatched. The CDR3 is 12 residues long. The CDR3 DNA reads TGTGCCAGCAGCCGACAGGGGGAAAAACTGTTTTTT. It is translated as CASSRQGEKLFF.

The CDR3 DNA is TGTGCCAGCAGCGTAGGGAGCGAGGAGCTCTATGGCTACACCTTC. The encoded protein is CASSVGSEELYGYTF. The chain has TRBV9 and TRBJ1-2, with no clear D. V was cut by 0 bases and J by 4 bases, with 13 bases left in between. This CDR3 is 15 amino acids long. Germline V CDR1 and CDR2: SGDLS, YYNGEE. Looking up the rest from reference TRBV9 and TRBJ1-2 gives the full variable domain: DSGVTQTPKHLITATGQRVTLRCSPRSGDLSVYWYQQSLDQGLQFLIQYYNGEERAKGNILERFSAQQFPDLHSELNLSSLELGDSALYFCASSVGSEELYGYTFGSGTRLTVV.

This chain uses TRBV5-1 with TRBJ2-1; 7 bases line up with TRBD1. The CDR3 runs 16 residues. V was pared by 4 bases and J by 1 base, with 8 bases of the junction left unmatched. In germline, CDR1 is SGHRS, CDR2 YFSETQ. In DNA, the CDR3 is TGCGCCAGCAGCGCCAGGCAGGGGGTTTCCTACAATGAGCAGTTCTTC. The encoded protein is CASSARQGVSYNEQFF.

The gene calls are TRBV19 and TRBJ2-2; 12 bases match TRBD1. Trimming removed 4 bases from V and 5 bases from J; junction bases left unmatched: 5. The CDR3 covers 16 residues. Germline CDR1 reads LNHDA; CDR2 reads SQIVND (reference sequence). This chain's CDR3 is CASSRGQGAGTGELFF. The CDR3 region has the DNA TGTGCCAGTAGTAGGGGACAGGGGGCAGGGACCGGGGAGCTGTTTTTT.